This entry lists 20 T cell receptor beta chains sequenced from one sample in a study of Ad26.COV2.S vaccination and SARS-CoV-2 variants. Libraries were prepared by immunoSEQ multiplex PCR; TCRdb keeps only in-frame clonotypes and omits some of them. The sample lists hundreds of thousands of clones; 75% to 95% were seen once. Treatment in this sample: 15 to 20 received Ad26.COV2.S at low or high dose, single or two shots; 5 received placebo; per-sample allocation not given. Vaccine and placebo recipients were sampled on day 63 after the first injection. Sequencing was performed on peripheral blood, taken in a trial of Ad26.COV2.S vaccine versus placebo. These receptors all stem from a person between 18 and 60 years old who received the Ad26.COV2.S COVID-19 vaccine or a placebo.

This chain joins TRBV27 and TRBJ1-2; TRBD1 might be the D (5 bases). The CDR3 contains 13 residues. V lost 2 bases, J lost 5 bases, and 9 bases lay in between. CDR1 is MNHEY, CDR2 SMNVEV, per germline (reference sequence). The CDR3 coding sequence is TGTGCCAGCAGTTTAGGGGGAAGTTATGGCTACACCTTC. Residues: CASSLGGSYGYTF.

The chain is built from TRBV24-1 and TRBJ2-3; D not certain. CDR1 and CDR2 (germline): KGHDR, SFDVKD. This CDR3 contains 15 residues. The V gene lost 4 bases and the J gene lost 0 bases, with 10 bases spanning the gap. CDR3 sequence reads: CATSDRIGSTDTQYF. CDR3 bases: TGTGCCACCAGTGACAGGATCGGGAGCACAGATACGCAGTATTTT.

This chain connects TRBV2 to TRBJ2-5; 13 nucleotides agree with TRBD2. The CDR3 length is 17 residues. Germline V lookup: CDR1 SNHLY, CDR2 FYNNEI. Trimming took 3 bases from V and 0 from J; bases not matched to a gene: 4. The CDR3 is CASSDGTSGTYQETQYF. CDR3 nucleotides: TGTGCCAGCAGTGACGGGACTAGCGGGACGTACCAAGAGACCCAGTACTTC.

In nucleotides, the CDR3 is TGTGCCAGGACTGACGGGGGAGGGCCGATTTACAATGAGCAGTTCTTC. Translated: CARTDGGGPIYNEQFF. V and J are TRBV2 and TRBJ2-1, with 7 nucleotides matching TRBD2. Trimming removed 9 bases from V and 4 bases from J; junction bases left unmatched: 15. CDR1 SNHLY and CDR2 FYNNEI come from the germline V gene. The CDR3 sequence is 16 residues long.

The chain has TRBV9 and TRBJ2-2; no definite D call. The CDR3 loop spans 13 amino acids. Trimming shortened V by 4 bases and J by 5 bases, and 9 bases separated the two germline ends. Germline CDR1 is SGDLS and CDR2 is YYNGEE. The chain's CDR3 is CASSPTQTGELFF. The DNA of the CDR3 is TGTGCCAGCAGCCCCACCCAGACCGGGGAGCTGTTTTTT.

The chain recombines TRBV6-2 or TRBV6-3 with TRBJ2-1; 7 positions match TRBD2. This CDR3 is built from 14 residues. With V trimmed by 6 bases and J by 6 bases, 8 bases remained unmatched. Germline CDR1 is MNHEY and CDR2 is SVGEGT. The CDR3: CASSTGTTINEQFF. CDR3 nucleotide sequence: TGTGCCAGCAGCACCGGGACTACCATCAATGAGCAGTTCTTC.

The chain recombines TRBV19 with TRBJ1-1; no firm D call. CDR1 is LNHDA, CDR2 SQIVND, per germline (reference sequence). CDR3 length: 12 residues. V lost 3 bases and J 1 base, leaving 3 bases between the germline ends. The CDR3 loop reads CASSIGNTEAFF. The CDR3 DNA follows: TGTGCCAGTAGTATTGGGAACACTGAAGCTTTCTTT.

The V and J genes are TRBV5-4 and TRBJ1-1, with a weak D call TRBD1 (6 bases). The V gene lost 1 base and the J gene lost 2 bases, with 15 bases spanning the gap. Germline V gives CDR1 SGHNT, CDR2 YYREEE (reference sequence). The CDR3 is 16 residues long. CDR3 bases: TGTGCCAGCAGCTTGATCAGTGGGGGGCGAAACACTGAAGCTTTCTTT. It encodes CASSLISGGRNTEAFF.

The chain carries TRBV30 and TRBJ1-2, with D uncertain. Trimming left V 3 bases short and J 3 bases short, with 14 bases between. There are 14 residues in the CDR3. The V gene's germline CDR1 is GTSNPN and CDR2 SVGIG (reference sequence). CDR3 nucleotide sequence: TGTGCCTGGAGCCCCGGGCCCGGGGACTATGGCTACACCTTC. Translating it yields CAWSPGPGDYGYTF.

The rearrangement uses TRBV19 and TRBJ2-7; 8 bases align to TRBD1. Germline CDR1 and CDR2: LNHDA and SQIVND (reference sequence). CDR3 length: 14 amino acids. V was clipped by 7 bases and J by 1 base; unmatched bases: 6. The CDR3 loop reads CASKGTGESYEQYF. CDR3 coding DNA: TGTGCCAGTAAAGGGACAGGCGAATCCTACGAGCAGTACTTC.

The chain couples TRBV7-9 to TRBJ1-2; 8 nucleotides line up with TRBD1. Germline CDR1 and CDR2: SEHNR and FQNEAQ (reference sequence). The CDR3 totals 14 residues. After removal of 1 base from V and 3 bases from J, the junction contained 1 base not matched to a gene. CDR3: CASSLGDRHYGYTF. The CDR3 nucleotides read TGTGCCAGCAGCTTAGGGGACAGGCACTATGGCTACACCTTC.

This chain joins TRBV30 and TRBJ2-2; D perhaps matches TRBD2 (5 bases). Trimming took off 2 bases at V and 1 base at J, with 11 bases between the two ends. In germline, CDR1 is GTSNPN, CDR2 SVGIG (reference sequence). The CDR3 has 15 residues. The CDR3 protein is CAWSRLGVNTGELFF. The CDR3 coding sequence is TGTGCCTGGAGTCGGTTGGGAGTGAACACCGGGGAGCTGTTTTTT.

The rearrangement joins TRBV15 to TRBJ2-4; 11 bases are shared with TRBD2. Germline V lookup: CDR1 LNHNV, CDR2 YYDKDF (reference sequence). This CDR3 has 19 residues. V trimming: 0 bases; J trimming: 0 bases; junction bases outside the gene matches: 7. CDR3 DNA sequence: TGTGCCACCAGCAGAGATACTAGCGGGGGTCAACTAGCCAAAAACATTCAGTACTTC. Amino acid sequence: CATSRDTSGGQLAKNIQYF.

CDR3 nucleotides: TGTGCCAGCAGTCCCTCGAGGGTCTATCAGCCCCAGCATTTT. Translation: CASSPSRVYQPQHF. This chain uses TRBV6-5 with TRBJ1-5; D ambiguous. The V and J ends lost 5 bases and 5 bases respectively, with 13 bases between them. CDR1 and CDR2 from the germline V gene are MNHEY and SVGAGI. This CDR3 has 14 residues.

J is TRBJ2-5 and V is TRBV3-1 (or the pseudogene TRBV3-2), with 7 bases fitting TRBD2. Germline V lookup: CDR1 LGHDT, CDR2 YNNKEL (reference sequence). Trimming cost V 5 bases and J 3 bases; bases outside gene matches: 3. The CDR3 is made up of 13 amino acids. The CDR3 DNA follows: TGTGCCAGCAGCTGGGGGGGAGAAGAGACCCAGTACTTC. As protein: CASSWGGEETQYF.

The V call is TRBV7-2, the J call TRBJ2-2; unclear D gene. Trimming cost V 5 bases and J 13 bases, with 17 bases left between them. The V gene's germline CDR1 is SGHTA and CDR2 FQGNSA. The CDR3 spans 13 residues. The CDR3 reads CASSVDWSSGLFF. CDR3 nucleotide sequence: TGTGCCAGCAGCGTCGACTGGTCCTCTGGGCTGTTTTTT. The variable domain in full, completed from reference TRBV7-2 and TRBJ2-2, reads GAGVSQSPSNKVTEKGKDVELRCDPISGHTALYWYRQSLGQGLEFLIYFQGNSAPDKSGLPSDRFSAERTGGSVSTLTIQRTQQEDSAVYLCASSVDWSSGLFFGEGSRLTVL.

V usage is TRBV29-1 and J usage is TRBJ1-1; D perhaps matches TRBD1 (5 bases). With 4 bases removed from V and 3 bases from J, the gap between germline ends came to 12 bases. The germline gives CDR1 SQVTM, CDR2 ANQGSEA. The CDR3 sequence is 13 residues long. The CDR3 DNA reads TGCAGCGTTGTTCAGGGAGATCACACTGAAGCTTTCTTT. Amino acid sequence: CSVVQGDHTEAFF.

This chain joins TRBV6-2 or TRBV6-3 and TRBJ1-1, with a weak D call TRBD1 (6 bases). Germline V lookup: CDR1 MNHEY, CDR2 SVGEGT. V was trimmed by 0 bases and J by 7 bases, leaving 9 bases between them. The length of the CDR3 is 13 residues. The CDR3 is CASSYSRGREAFF. CDR3 nucleotide sequence: TGTGCCAGCAGTTACTCCAGGGGCCGTGAAGCTTTCTTT.

The chain joins TRBV4-1 to TRBJ2-1; 13 nucleotides line up with TRBD2. The germline gives CDR1 MGHRA, CDR2 YSYEKL. V was pared by 4 bases and J by 7 bases, with 7 bases of the junction left unmatched. The CDR3 is made up of 16 amino acids. DNA of the CDR3: TGCGCCAGCAGCCTCCAACTAGCGGGAGGGGCAAATGAGCAGTTCTTC. This encodes CASSLQLAGGANEQFF.

The chain joins TRBV5-4 to TRBJ2-1; the D gene could be TRBD1 or TRBD2 (6 bases each). With 2 bases removed from V and 7 bases from J, the gap between germline ends came to 16 bases. Germline V gives CDR1 SGHNT, CDR2 YYREEE (reference sequence). CDR3 length equals 15 residues. Here the CDR3 reads CASSFGTGAWNEQFF. The CDR3 nucleotides read TGTGCCAGCAGCTTCGGGACGGGGGCTTGGAATGAGCAGTTCTTC.